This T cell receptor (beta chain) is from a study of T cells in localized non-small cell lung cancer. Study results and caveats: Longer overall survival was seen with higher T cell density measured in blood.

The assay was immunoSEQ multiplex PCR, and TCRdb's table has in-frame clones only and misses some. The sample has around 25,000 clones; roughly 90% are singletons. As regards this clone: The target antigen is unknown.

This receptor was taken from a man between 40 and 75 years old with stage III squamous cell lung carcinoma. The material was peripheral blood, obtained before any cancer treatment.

CDR3 in amino acids: CASSSNQETQYF. CDR3 bases: TGTGCCAGCAGCTCGAACCAAGAGACCCAGTACTTC. V and J are TRBV2 and TRBJ2-5; D is ambiguous. Germline V CDR1 and CDR2: SNHLY, FYNNEI. V gave up 6 bases and J gave up 0 bases, with 5 bases separating them. The CDR3 length is 12 residues.